One T cell receptor (beta chain) is described in this entry. The method was immunoSEQ multiplex PCR; TCRdb's version includes in-frame clones alone and lacks a portion of them. The sample consists of around 9,000 clones, roughly 90% of them appearing once. This specimen belongs to a study of control samples from healthy donors and cancer patients. V gave up 3 bases and J gave up 10 bases, with 11 bases separating them. The CDR3 runs 13 residues. Germline CDR1 and CDR2: KGHDR and SFDVKD. V gene TRBV24-1 combines with J gene TRBJ1-4; D not certain. This receptor was identified in a man aged 55 to 70 with colorectal cancer. Sequenced input: PBMCs. CDR3 sequence (DNA): TGTGCCACCAGTGATGCAATCGTGGGAAAACTGTTTTTT. It translates to CATSDAIVGKLFF.